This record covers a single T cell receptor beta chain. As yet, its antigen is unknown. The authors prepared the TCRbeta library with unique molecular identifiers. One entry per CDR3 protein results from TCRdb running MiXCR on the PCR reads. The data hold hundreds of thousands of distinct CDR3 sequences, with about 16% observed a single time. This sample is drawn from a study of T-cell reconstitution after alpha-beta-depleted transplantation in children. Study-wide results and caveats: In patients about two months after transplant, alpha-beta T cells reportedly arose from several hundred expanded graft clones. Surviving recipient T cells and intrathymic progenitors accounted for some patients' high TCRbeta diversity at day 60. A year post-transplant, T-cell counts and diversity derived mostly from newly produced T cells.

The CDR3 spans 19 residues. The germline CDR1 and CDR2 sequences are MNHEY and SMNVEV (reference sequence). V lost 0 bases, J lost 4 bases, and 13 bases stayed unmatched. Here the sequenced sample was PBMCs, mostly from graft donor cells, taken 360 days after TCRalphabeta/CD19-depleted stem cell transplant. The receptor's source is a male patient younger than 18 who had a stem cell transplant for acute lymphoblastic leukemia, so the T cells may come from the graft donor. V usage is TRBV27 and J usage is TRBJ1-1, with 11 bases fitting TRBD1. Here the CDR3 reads CASSLSGTLGQGVSTEAFF. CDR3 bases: TGTGCCAGCAGTTTATCGGGGACCTTGGGACAGGGGGTTAGCACTGAAGCTTTCTTT.